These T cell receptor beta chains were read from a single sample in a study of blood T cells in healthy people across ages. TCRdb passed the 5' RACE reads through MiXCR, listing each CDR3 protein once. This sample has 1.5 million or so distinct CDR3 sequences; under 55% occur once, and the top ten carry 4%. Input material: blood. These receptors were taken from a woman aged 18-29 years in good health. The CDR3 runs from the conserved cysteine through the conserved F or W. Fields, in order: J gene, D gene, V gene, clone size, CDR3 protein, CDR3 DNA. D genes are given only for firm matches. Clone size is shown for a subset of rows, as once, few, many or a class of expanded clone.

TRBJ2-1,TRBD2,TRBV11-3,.,CASSQSSGPYNEQFF,TGTGCCAGCAGCCAATCTAGCGGGCCTTACAATGAGCAGTTCTTC
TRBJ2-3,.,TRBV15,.,CATSRGWDNTDTQYF,TGTGCCACCAGCAGAGGCTGGGATAACACAGATACGCAGTATTTT
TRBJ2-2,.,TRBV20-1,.,CSARPSFWEVDGELFF,TGCAGTGCTAGACCCTCATTTTGGGAGGTTGACGGGGAGCTGTTTTTT
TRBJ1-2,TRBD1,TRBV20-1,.,CSARTGELNGCTF,TGCAGTGCTAGGACAGGGGAGTTGAACGGCTGCACCTTC
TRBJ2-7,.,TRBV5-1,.,CASSPLTGSSYEQYF,TGCGCCAGCAGCCCGCTAACAGGGAGCTCCTACGAGCAGTACTTC
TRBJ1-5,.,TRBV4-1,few,CASSQVGGERQPQHF,TGCGCCAGCAGCCAAGTCGGGGGGGAAAGACAGCCCCAGCATTTT
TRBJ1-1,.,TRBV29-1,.,CSVKGIMNTEAFF,TGCAGCGTCAAGGGGATAATGAACACTGAAGCTTTCTTT
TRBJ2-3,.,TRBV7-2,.,CASSLKTNSGPDTQYF,TGTGCCAGCAGCTTAAAGACAAACTCGGGCCCAGATACGCAGTATTTT
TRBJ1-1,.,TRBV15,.,CATSYGGVTRGEAFF,TGTGCCACCAGCTATGGGGGGGTCACTCGCGGGGAAGCTTTCTTT
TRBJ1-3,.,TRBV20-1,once,CSARTVSGNTIYF,TGCAGTGCTAGAACGGTCTCTGGAAACACCATATATTTT
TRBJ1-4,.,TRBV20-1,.,CSALGLAGASPLEKLFF,TGCAGTGCCCTGGGGTTGGCCGGAGCGTCGCCCCTAGAAAAACTGTTTTTT
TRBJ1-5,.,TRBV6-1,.,CASTMFSNQPQHF,TGTGCCAGCACCATGTTTAGCAATCAGCCCCAGCATTTT
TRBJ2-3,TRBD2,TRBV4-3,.,CASSQVRGASTDTQYF,TGCGCCAGCAGCCAAGTGCGGGGGGCGAGCACAGATACGCAGTATTTT
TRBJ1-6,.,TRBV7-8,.,CASSLVRWKKSPLHF,TGTGCCAGCAGCTTAGTACGGTGGAAAAAGTCACCCCTCCACTTT
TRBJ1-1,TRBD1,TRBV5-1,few,CASSLDSGGTEAFF,TGCGCCAGCAGCTTGGACTCAGGGGGCACTGAAGCTTTCTTT
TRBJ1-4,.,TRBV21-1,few,CASNNRTGGSEKLFF,TGTGCCAGCAACAACCGAACAGGGGGAAGTGAAAAACTGTTTTTT
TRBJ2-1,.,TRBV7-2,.,CASSLRPLNNEQFF,TGTGCCAGCAGCTTAAGGCCTCTAAACAATGAGCAGTTCTTC
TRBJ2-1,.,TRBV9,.,CASSVAVDYEQFF,TGTGCCAGCAGCGTAGCTGTGGATTACGAGCAGTTCTTC
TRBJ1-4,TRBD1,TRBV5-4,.,CASSKNRGTNEKLFF,TGTGCCAGCAGCAAAAACAGGGGGACTAATGAAAAACTGTTTTTT
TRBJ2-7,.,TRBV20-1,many,CSASLVGAYEQYF,TGCAGTGCTTCTCTCGTGGGGGCCTACGAGCAGTACTTC
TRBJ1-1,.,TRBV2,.,CASSEALGLNTEAFF,TGTGCCAGCAGTGAAGCGCTGGGGCTGAACACTGAAGCTTTCTTT
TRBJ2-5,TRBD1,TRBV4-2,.,CASSPTGTGDETQYF,TGTGCCAGCAGCCCGACCGGCACAGGGGATGAGACCCAGTACTTC
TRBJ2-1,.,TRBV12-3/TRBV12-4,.,CASSHQLGRAYNEQFF,TGTGCCAGCAGTCACCAATTAGGCCGTGCCTACAACGAGCAGTTCTTC
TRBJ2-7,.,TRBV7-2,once,CASSLEKGFEQYF,TGTGCCAGCAGCTTAGAGAAGGGGTTCGAGCAGTACTTC
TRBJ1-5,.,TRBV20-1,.,CSARKRTMDQPQHF,TGCAGTGCTAGAAAAAGAACGATGGATCAGCCCCAGCATTTT
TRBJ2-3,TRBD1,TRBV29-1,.,CSVEEGTGGDTQYF,TGCAGCGTTGAAGAAGGGACAGGCGGGGATACGCAGTATTTT
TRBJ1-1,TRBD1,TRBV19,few,CASSRGQGLMNTEAFF,TGTGCCAGTAGCCGGGGACAGGGGTTAATGAACACTGAAGCTTTCTTT
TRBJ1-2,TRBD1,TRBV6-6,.,CASSPGQGLIGYTF,TGTGCCAGCAGCCCGGGACAGGGGCTCATCGGCTACACCTTC
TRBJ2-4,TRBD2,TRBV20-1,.,CSASVASGANIQYF,TGCAGTGCTAGTGTGGCTAGCGGAGCCAACATTCAGTACTTC
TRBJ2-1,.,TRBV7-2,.,CASSPPMELETQFF,TGTGCCAGCAGCCCACCTATGGAGTTGGAGACCCAGTTCTTC
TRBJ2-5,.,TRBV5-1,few,CASSMRTQETQYF,TGCGCCAGCAGCATGAGGACTCAAGAGACCCAGTACTTC
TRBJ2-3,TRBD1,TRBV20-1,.,CSASAGGNTQYF,TGCAGTGCTAGTGCAGGGGGAAATACGCAGTATTTT
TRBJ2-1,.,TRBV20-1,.,CSASSETPFF,TGCAGTGCTTCTAGCGAGACCCCGTTCTTC
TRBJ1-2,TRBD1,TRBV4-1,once,CASSQVATGGNYGYTF,TGCGCCAGCAGCCAAGTTGCGACAGGGGGGAACTATGGCTACACCTTC
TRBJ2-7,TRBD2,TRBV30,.,CAWSRLAGSYEQYF,TGTGCCTGGAGTAGACTAGCGGGTTCCTACGAGCAGTACTTC
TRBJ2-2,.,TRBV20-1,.,CSASGPVTGELFF,TGCAGTGCCAGCGGGCCAGTCACCGGGGAGCTGTTTTTT
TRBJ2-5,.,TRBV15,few,CATSRDLASGPVRQYF,TGTGCCACCAGCAGAGATCTCGCGAGCGGTCCTGTTCGGCAGTACTTC
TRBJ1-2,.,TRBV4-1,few,CANSPLMGKPNYGYTF,TGCGCCAACAGCCCCTTAATGGGAAAACCTAACTATGGCTACACCTTC
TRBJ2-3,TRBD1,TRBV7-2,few,CASSYRSRGTGLATDTQYF,TGTGCCAGCAGCTATAGATCCCGCGGGACAGGGCTGGCAACAGATACGCAGTATTTT
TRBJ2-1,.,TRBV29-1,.,CSVERAYNEQFF,TGCAGCGTTGAGCGGGCATACAATGAGCAGTTCTTC
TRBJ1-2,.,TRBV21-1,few,CASSCHTGDLYGYTF,TGTGCCAGCAGCTGCCATACAGGGGACCTCTATGGCTACACCTTC
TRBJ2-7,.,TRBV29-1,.,CSVEIGGSSYNEQYF,TGCAGCGTTGAAATTGGTGGCTCCTCCTACAATGAGCAGTACTTC
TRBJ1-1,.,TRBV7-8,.,CASSLVAVIEAFF,TGTGCCAGCAGCTTAGTAGCGGTTATTGAAGCTTTCTTT
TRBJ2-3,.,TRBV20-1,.,CSARALLDTDTQYF,TGCAGTGCTAGAGCTCTATTAGACACAGATACGCAGTATTTT
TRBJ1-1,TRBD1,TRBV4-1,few,CASSPWTGDNTEAFF,TGCGCCAGCAGCCCTTGGACAGGGGATAACACTGAAGCTTTCTTT
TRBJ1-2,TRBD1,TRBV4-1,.,CASSHWTGMGGYTF,TGCGCCAGCAGCCACTGGACAGGGATGGGTGGCTACACCTTC
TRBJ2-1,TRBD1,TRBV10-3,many,CASSWSGRTGVYNEQFF,TGTGCCTCTTCATGGTCGGGACGGACAGGGGTCTACAATGAGCAGTTCTTC
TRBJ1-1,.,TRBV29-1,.,CSAGVVRAFF,TGCAGCGCCGGAGTTGTCAGAGCTTTCTTT
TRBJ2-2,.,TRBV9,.,CASSVVSATNTGELFF,TGTGCCAGCAGCGTAGTTAGCGCGACGAACACCGGGGAGCTGTTTTTT
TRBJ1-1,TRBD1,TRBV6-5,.,CASGQGLGGTEAFF,TGTGCCAGCGGACAGGGATTGGGGGGAACTGAAGCTTTCTTT
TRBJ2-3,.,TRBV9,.,CASSFEGETLDTQYF,TGTGCCAGCAGCTTCGAGGGAGAAACACTTGATACGCAGTATTTT
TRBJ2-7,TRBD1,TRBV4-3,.,CASSQGQGSYNEQYF,TGCGCCAGCAGCCAAGGACAGGGCTCCTACAATGAGCAGTACTTC
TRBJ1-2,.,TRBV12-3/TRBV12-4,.,CASSLKRAYKNYGYTF,TGTGCCAGCAGCCTAAAAAGGGCGTACAAGAACTATGGCTACACCTTC
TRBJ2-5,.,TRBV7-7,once,CASSLGRAQGETQYF,TGTGCCAGCAGCTTAGGGCGAGCCCAGGGGGAGACCCAGTACTTC